The rows below give T cell receptor beta chains drawn from one sample of a study of blood T cell repertoires in COVID-19. Profiling relied on immunoSEQ multiplex PCR, and the TCRdb table lists in-frame clones only, not all of them. The repertoire holds under 250,000 clones, with approximately 81% as singletons. What was sequenced was peripheral blood. The receptors were sampled from a woman aged 55-70 years who had recovered from COVID-19. CDR3s include the opening cysteine and the closing phenylalanine or tryptophan. Each record gives: clone size, J gene, D gene, V gene, CDR3 protein, CDR3 DNA. D genes are given only for firm matches. The listing skips clone size in some rows; elsewhere it reads once, few, many or a size class.

NA | TRBJ2-7 | TRBD1 | TRBV19 | CASSRDRADSYEQYF | TGTGCCAGTAGCCGGGACAGGGCGGACTCCTACGAGCAGTACTTC
NA | TRBJ1-5 | TRBD1 | TRBV23-1 | CASSQSGTGGNYSNQPQHF | TGCGCCAGCAGTCAATCGGGGACAGGGGGGAATTATAGCAATCAGCCCCAGCATTTT
few | TRBJ2-7 | NA | TRBV5-4 | CASSVFRDWFYEQYF | TGTGCCAGCAGCGTGTTCCGGGACTGGTTCTACGAGCAGTACTTC
NA | TRBJ1-2 | NA | TRBV5-1 | CASSQTQGNYGYTF | TGCGCCAGCAGCCAGACCCAGGGGAACTATGGCTACACCTTC
NA | TRBJ2-1 | TRBD1 | TRBV19 | CASRGTDRGIVYEQFF | TGTGCCAGTAGAGGTACGGACAGGGGGATAGTATATGAGCAGTTCTTC
NA | TRBJ2-5 | TRBD1 | TRBV19 | CASRTRLQGTETQYF | TGTGCCAGTAGGACAAGACTACAGGGGACGGAGACCCAGTACTTC
NA | TRBJ1-1 | TRBD1 | TRBV12-5 | CASGQGGAHTEAFF | TGTGCTAGTGGCCAGGGGGGCGCGCACACTGAAGCTTTCTTT
NA | TRBJ2-3 | NA | TRBV11-2 | CASSLRRGGQVSTDTQYF | TGTGCCAGCAGCTTACGTCGCGGGGGCCAGGTTAGCACAGATACGCAGTATTTT
NA | TRBJ2-7 | NA | TRBV30 | CAWSDGYYEQYF | TGTGCCTGGAGTGACGGTTACTACGAGCAGTACTTC
NA | TRBJ2-7 | NA | TRBV27 | CASSFAPVGEQYF | TGTGCCAGCAGTTTCGCCCCGGTCGGCGAGCAGTACTTC
NA | TRBJ1-4 | NA | TRBV7-9 | CASSLPRGGEKLFF | TGTGCCAGCAGCTTACCCAGGGGTGGTGAAAAACTGTTTTTT
NA | TRBJ2-1 | TRBD2 | TRBV7-3 | CASSPAGGLISYNEQFF | TGTGCCAGCAGCCCAGCGGGGGGTCTTATAAGCTACAATGAGCAGTTCTTC
NA | TRBJ2-5 | TRBD2 | TRBV6-5 | CASSNSPLAGGETQYF | TGTGCCAGCAGTAACTCCCCCCTAGCGGGAGGCGAGACCCAGTACTTC
NA | TRBJ1-2 | NA | TRBV6-5 | CASSYDGNYGYTF | TGTGCCAGCAGTTACGACGGGAACTATGGCTACACCTTC
NA | TRBJ1-2 | NA | TRBV9 | CASSARDRRDYGYTF | TGTGCCAGCAGCGCCCGTGACAGGCGGGACTATGGCTACACCTTC
NA | TRBJ1-3 | NA | TRBV7-9 | CASSLAYGGLGAGNTIYF | TGTGCCAGCAGCTTAGCATACGGCGGGCTCGGGGCTGGAAACACCATATATTTT
NA | TRBJ2-7 | NA | TRBV7-2 | CASSLEGTRAIEQYF | TGTGCCAGCAGCTTAGAAGGGACAAGGGCTATCGAGCAGTACTTC
NA | TRBJ2-5 | NA | TRBV29-1 | CSVGSRGRGETQYF | TGCAGCGTTGGTTCTCGTGGGAGGGGGGAGACCCAGTACTTC
once | TRBJ1-1 | NA | TRBV3-1/TRBV3-2 | CASSQDSRGTEAFF | TGTGCCAGCAGCCAAGATAGCCGGGGCACTGAAGCTTTCTTT
NA | TRBJ2-2 | NA | TRBV21-1 | CASSTTGELFF | TGTGCCAGCAGCACGACCGGGGAGCTGTTTTTT
NA | TRBJ1-3 | NA | TRBV24-1 | CATNKQGFSGNTIYF | TGTGCCACCAATAAACAGGGATTCTCTGGAAACACCATATATTTT
NA | TRBJ2-1 | TRBD2 | TRBV7-8 | CASSPEIAGGPYNEQFF | TGTGCCAGCAGCCCAGAAATAGCGGGGGGACCCTACAATGAGCAGTTCTTC
NA | TRBJ2-7 | NA | TRBV30 | CAWSPRAGSEQYF | TGTGCCTGGAGCCCTAGGGCGGGGTCCGAGCAGTACTTC
NA | TRBJ1-5 | TRBD1 | TRBV2 | CASRGQGDRNQPQHF | TGTGCCAGCAGGGGACAGGGGGATCGCAATCAGCCCCAGCATTTT
NA | TRBJ2-5 | TRBD1 | TRBV5-5 | CASSWDRGGETQYF | TGTGCCAGCAGCTGGGACAGGGGCGGGGAGACCCAGTACTTC
NA | TRBJ1-3 | TRBD1 | TRBV30 | CAWSVVPTGRPPNTIYF | TGTGCCTGGAGTGTAGTCCCGACAGGGAGGCCACCCAACACCATATATTTT
once | TRBJ2-5 | NA | TRBV5-1 | CASRSGLAQETQYF | TGCGCCAGCCGGAGTGGTCTAGCCCAAGAGACCCAGTACTTC
NA | TRBJ2-7 | TRBD1 | TRBV2 | CASSLDRGNEQYF | TGTGCCAGCAGCCTGGACAGGGGCAACGAGCAGTACTTC
few | TRBJ2-1 | NA | TRBV7-8 | CASSPDRTNEQFF | TGTGCCAGCAGCCCCGACAGAACCAATGAGCAGTTCTTC
NA | TRBJ1-5 | TRBD1 | TRBV9 | CASSAGTGENNQPQHF | TGTGCCAGCAGCGCTGGGACAGGGGAAAACAATCAGCCCCAGCATTTT
once | TRBJ1-5 | NA | TRBV6-2/TRBV6-3 | CASSYLGDQPQHF | TGTGCCAGCAGTTACCTAGGGGATCAGCCCCAGCATTTT
NA | TRBJ1-2 | NA | TRBV5-6 | CASSLVNSGRYGYTF | TGTGCCAGCAGCTTGGTGAATTCCGGGAGGTATGGCTACACCTTC
once | TRBJ1-6 | NA | TRBV20-1 | CSASTQGNSPLHF | TGCAGTGCTAGTACCCAGGGTAATTCACCCCTCCACTTT
NA | TRBJ2-1 | TRBD2 | TRBV4-3 | CASSQDLAGGQYEQFF | TGCGCCAGCAGCCAAGATCTGGCGGGGGGGCAATATGAGCAGTTCTTC
NA | TRBJ2-3 | TRBD2 | TRBV3-1/TRBV3-2 | CASSHSGGTDTQYF | TGTGCCAGCAGCCATAGCGGGGGCACAGATACGCAGTATTTT
once | TRBJ2-2 | TRBD1 | TRBV4-1 | CASSQDRKGGFTGELFF | TGCGCCAGCAGCCAAGATCGGAAAGGGGGCTTCACCGGGGAGCTGTTTTTT
NA | TRBJ1-2 | NA | TRBV6-5 | CASTTGYDGYTF | TGTGCCAGCACTACAGGGTACGATGGCTACACCTTC
NA | TRBJ1-6 | TRBD1 | TRBV6-2/TRBV6-3 | CASSSTAGTDSPLHF | TGTGCCAGCAGTTCCACGGCCGGGACAGATTCACCCCTCCACTTT
few | TRBJ2-5 | NA | TRBV4-2 | CASSQDSRGETQYF | TGTGCCAGCAGCCAAGATAGCAGGGGAGAGACCCAGTACTTC
NA | TRBJ2-7 | TRBD2 | TRBV9 | CASSVAGLDDEQYF | TGTGCCAGCAGCGTGGCGGGACTAGATGACGAGCAGTACTTC
NA | TRBJ2-1 | TRBD1 | TRBV7-9 | CASSLWTGDNEQFF | TGTGCCAGCAGCCTATGGACAGGGGACAATGAGCAGTTCTTC
NA | TRBJ2-7 | TRBD1 | TRBV7-9 | CASSSPAGDSTYEQYF | TGTGCCAGCAGCTCCCCAGCCGGGGACAGCACCTACGAGCAGTACTTC
NA | TRBJ2-7 | NA | TRBV5-1 | CASRVNPDYEQYF | TGCGCCAGCAGGGTAAATCCAGACTACGAGCAGTACTTC
NA | TRBJ1-2 | NA | TRBV28 | CASSLDVYGGYTF | TGTGCCAGCAGTTTAGACGTATACGGAGGGTACACCTTC
NA | TRBJ2-3 | NA | TRBV5-4 | CASSLGDTTQYF | TGTGCCAGCAGCTTGGGAGACACTACGCAGTATTTT
NA | TRBJ2-1 | TRBD2 | TRBV7-9 | CASSRGTSGYEQFF | TGTGCCAGCAGCCGTGGGACTAGCGGATATGAGCAGTTCTTC
NA | TRBJ1-4 | TRBD1 | TRBV5-1 | CASSSGQGDEKLFF | TGCGCCAGCAGCTCCGGACAGGGTGATGAAAAACTGTTTTTT
few | TRBJ1-2 | TRBD1 | TRBV11-2 | CASSSRPGQALYGYTF | TGTGCCAGCAGCTCACGACCGGGACAGGCACTCTATGGCTACACCTTC
NA | TRBJ2-7 | TRBD2 | TRBV5-5 | CASSLEGSGGIYEQYF | TGTGCCAGCAGCTTGGAGGGTAGCGGGGGGATTTACGAGCAGTACTTC
NA | TRBJ2-7 | NA | TRBV3-1/TRBV3-2 | CASSLGATYEQYF | TGTGCCAGCAGCCTCGGAGCGACCTACGAGCAGTACTTC